This T cell receptor beta chain was recorded in a study of blood T cell repertoires in COVID-19. The study drew participants aged about 18 to 89 years from some 25 US areas. Participants had their cohort set by participant-reported clinical history. Clones were read by immunoSEQ multiplex PCR, and TCRdb kept only the in-frame ones, dropping some. The data hold a few hundred thousand clones, with roughly 87% observed a single time. Germline assignment: CDR1 MNHEY and CDR2 SMNVEV (reference sequence). The CDR3 covers 14 residues. The V and J ends lost 7 bases and 1 base respectively, with 10 bases between them. This clone was counted only a few times.

This chain connects TRBV27 to TRBJ1-4; weak D call: TRBD1 (6 bases). The receptor was derived from a woman under 30 who had recovered from COVID-19. Specimen: PBMCs or T cells enriched from blood (not recorded which). The CDR3 DNA reads TGTGCCAGCACCCAAGGGGGAACTAATGAAAAACTGTTTTTT. Its translation is CASTQGGTNEKLFF.